This TCR beta chain stems from a study of blood T cell repertoires in COVID-19. This table comes from immunoSEQ multiplex PCR, and its TCRdb copy is limited to in-frame clones, with some not included. The profile covers about 340,000 clones, with 80% to 90% appearing a single time and just under 3% taken by the ten largest. This CDR3 comprises 13 residues. Germline lookup yields CDR1 SQVTM and CDR2 ANQGSEA. The clonotype comes from a young man with active or convalescent COVID-19. The chain recombines TRBV29-1 with TRBJ1-1; a possible D gene is TRBD1 (5 bases). Sequenced material: peripheral blood. The chain's CDR3 is CSISLAGFTEAFF. The CDR3, as DNA: TGCAGTATCTCTCTGGCAGGGTTTACTGAAGCTTTCTTT.